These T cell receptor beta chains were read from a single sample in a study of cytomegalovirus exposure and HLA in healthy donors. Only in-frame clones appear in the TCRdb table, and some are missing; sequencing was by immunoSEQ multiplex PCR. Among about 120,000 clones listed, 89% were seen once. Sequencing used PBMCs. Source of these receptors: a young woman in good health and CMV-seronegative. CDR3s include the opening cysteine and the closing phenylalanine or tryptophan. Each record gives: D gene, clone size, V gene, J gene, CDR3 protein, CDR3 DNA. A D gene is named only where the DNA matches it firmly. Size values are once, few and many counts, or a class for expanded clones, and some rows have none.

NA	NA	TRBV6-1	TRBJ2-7	CASSYGLRYEQYF	TGTGCCAGCAGTTATGGTCTACGCTACGAGCAGTACTTC
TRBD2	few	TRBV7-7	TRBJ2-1	CASSRDYYNEQFF	TGTGCCAGCAGCCGGGACTACTACAATGAGCAGTTCTTC
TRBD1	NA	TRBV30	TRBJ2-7	CAWSTQGAILEQYF	TGTGCCTGGAGTACACAGGGGGCGATTCTCGAGCAGTACTTC
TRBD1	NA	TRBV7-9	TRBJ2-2	CASSSDRGPGELFF	TGTGCCAGCAGCTCAGACAGGGGACCCGGGGAGCTGTTTTTT
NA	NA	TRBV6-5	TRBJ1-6	CASKRVGNSPLHF	TGTGCCAGCAAGCGGGTAGGCAATTCACCCCTCCACTTT
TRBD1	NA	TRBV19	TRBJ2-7	CASSIRTGGYYEQYF	TGTGCCAGTAGTATTCGGACAGGGGGCTACTACGAGCAGTACTTC
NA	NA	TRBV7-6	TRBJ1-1	CASSLAWGELSTEAFF	TGTGCCAGCAGCTTAGCGTGGGGGGAGCTGTCCACTGAAGCTTTCTTT
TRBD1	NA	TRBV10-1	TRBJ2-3	CASKLRGRTDTQYF	TGCGCCAGCAAGCTCAGGGGGCGCACAGATACGCAGTATTTT
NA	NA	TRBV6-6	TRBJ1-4	CASRTGGESEKLFF	TGTGCCAGCAGGACGGGGGGTGAGAGTGAAAAACTGTTTTTT
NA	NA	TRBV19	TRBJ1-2	CASSGRDNRSPYGYTF	TGTGCCAGTAGTGGACGGGACAATCGGTCCCCATATGGCTACACCTTC
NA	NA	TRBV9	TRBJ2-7	CASSPRGRGRNEQYF	TGTGCCAGCAGCCCACGGGGCAGGGGCCGAAACGAGCAGTACTTC
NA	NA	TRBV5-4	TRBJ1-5	CASSSRGDDQPQHF	TGTGCCAGCAGCTCGCGGGGGGATGATCAGCCCCAGCATTTT
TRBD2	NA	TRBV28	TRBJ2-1	CASSPLAGAGNEQFF	TGTGCCAGCAGTCCACTAGCGGGAGCGGGTAATGAGCAGTTCTTC
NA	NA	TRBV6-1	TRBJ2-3	CASSRPGVLGDTQYF	TGTGCCAGCAGCCGCCCCGGAGTTTTGGGAGATACGCAGTATTTT
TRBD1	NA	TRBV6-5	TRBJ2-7	CASSPAGTGTYEQYF	TGTGCCAGCAGTCCGGCCGGGACAGGGACCTACGAGCAGTACTTC
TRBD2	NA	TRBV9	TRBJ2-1	CASRAGVSYNEQFF	TGTGCCAGCAGAGCGGGAGTATCCTACAATGAGCAGTTCTTC
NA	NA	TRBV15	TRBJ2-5	CATSRDVGGSETQYF	TGTGCCACCAGCAGAGACGTCGGGGGAAGCGAGACCCAGTACTTC